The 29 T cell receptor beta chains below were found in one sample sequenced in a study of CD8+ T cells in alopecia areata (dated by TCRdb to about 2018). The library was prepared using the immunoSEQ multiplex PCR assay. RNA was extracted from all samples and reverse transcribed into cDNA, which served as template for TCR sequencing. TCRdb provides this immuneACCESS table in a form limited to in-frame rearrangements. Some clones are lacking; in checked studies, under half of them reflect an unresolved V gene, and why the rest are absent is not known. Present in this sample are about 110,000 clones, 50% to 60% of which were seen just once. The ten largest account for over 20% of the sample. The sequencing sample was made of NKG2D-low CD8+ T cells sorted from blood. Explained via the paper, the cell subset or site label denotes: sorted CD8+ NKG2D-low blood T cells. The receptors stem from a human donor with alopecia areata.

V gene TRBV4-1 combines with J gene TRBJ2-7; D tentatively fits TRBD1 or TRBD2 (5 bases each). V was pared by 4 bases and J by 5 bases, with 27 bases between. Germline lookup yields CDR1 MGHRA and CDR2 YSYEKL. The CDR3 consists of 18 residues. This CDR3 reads CASSLTWGGTDIRNEQYF. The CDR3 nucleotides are TGCGCCAGCAGCCTTACATGGGGTGGGACCGACATTCGCAACGAGCAGTACTTC.

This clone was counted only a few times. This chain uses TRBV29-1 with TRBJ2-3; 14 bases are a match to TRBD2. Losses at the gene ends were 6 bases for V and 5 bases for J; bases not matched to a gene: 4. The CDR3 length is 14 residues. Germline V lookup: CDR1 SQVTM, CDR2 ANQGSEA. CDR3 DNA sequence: TGCAGCGTCGCGGGACTAGCGGGAGTAGATACGCAGTATTTT. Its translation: CSVAGLAGVDTQYF.

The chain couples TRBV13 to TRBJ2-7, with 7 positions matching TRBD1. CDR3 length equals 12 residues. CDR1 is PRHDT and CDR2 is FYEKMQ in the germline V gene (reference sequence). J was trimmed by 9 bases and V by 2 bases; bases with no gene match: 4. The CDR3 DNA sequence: TGTGCCAGCAGCTTACCCCGGACAGGGCAGTACTTC. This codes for CASSLPRTGQYF.

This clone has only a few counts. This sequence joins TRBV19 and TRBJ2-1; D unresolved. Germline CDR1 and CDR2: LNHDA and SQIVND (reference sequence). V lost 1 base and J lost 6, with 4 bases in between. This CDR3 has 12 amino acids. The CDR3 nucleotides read TGTGCCAGTAGTATAGGTGGCAATGAGCAGTTCTTC. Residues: CASSIGGNEQFF.

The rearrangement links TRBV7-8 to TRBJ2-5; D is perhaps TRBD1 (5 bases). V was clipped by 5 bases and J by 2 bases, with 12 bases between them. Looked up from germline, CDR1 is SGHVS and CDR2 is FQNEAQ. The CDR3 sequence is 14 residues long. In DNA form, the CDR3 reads TGTGCCAGCAGCCCCGTGCCAGGGCAAGAGACCCAGTACTTC. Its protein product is CASSPVPGQETQYF.

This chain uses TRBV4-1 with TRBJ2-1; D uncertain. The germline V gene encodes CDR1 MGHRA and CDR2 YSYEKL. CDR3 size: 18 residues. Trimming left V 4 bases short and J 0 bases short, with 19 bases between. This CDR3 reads CASSPQTPIESSYNEQFF. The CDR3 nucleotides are TGCGCCAGCAGCCCCCAGACCCCAATCGAGAGCTCCTACAATGAGCAGTTCTTC.

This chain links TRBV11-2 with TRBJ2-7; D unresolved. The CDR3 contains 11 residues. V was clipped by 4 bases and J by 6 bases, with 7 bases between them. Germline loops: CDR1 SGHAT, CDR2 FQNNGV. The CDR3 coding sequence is TGTGCCAGCAGCTGGAGCCGCGAGCAGTACTTC. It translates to CASSWSREQYF.

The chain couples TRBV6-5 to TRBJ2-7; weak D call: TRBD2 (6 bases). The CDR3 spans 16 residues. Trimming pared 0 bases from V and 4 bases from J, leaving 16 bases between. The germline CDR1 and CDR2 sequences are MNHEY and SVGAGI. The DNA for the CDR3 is TGTGCCAGCAGTTACTCGCAAGTGAGGGGACTTTACGAGCAGTACTTC. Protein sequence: CASSYSQVRGLYEQYF.

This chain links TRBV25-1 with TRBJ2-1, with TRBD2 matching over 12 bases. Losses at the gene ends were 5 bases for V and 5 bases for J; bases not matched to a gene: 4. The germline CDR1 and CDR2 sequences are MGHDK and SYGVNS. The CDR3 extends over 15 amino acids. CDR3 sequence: CASSLTSGSHNEQFF. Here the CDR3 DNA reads TGTGCCAGCAGTCTGACTAGCGGGAGCCACAATGAGCAGTTCTTC.

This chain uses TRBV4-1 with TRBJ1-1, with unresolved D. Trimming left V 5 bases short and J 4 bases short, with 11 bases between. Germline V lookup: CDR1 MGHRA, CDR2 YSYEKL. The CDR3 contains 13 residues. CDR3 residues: CASSKEGSTEAFF. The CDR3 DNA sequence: TGCGCCAGCAGCAAGGAAGGGTCCACTGAAGCTTTCTTT.

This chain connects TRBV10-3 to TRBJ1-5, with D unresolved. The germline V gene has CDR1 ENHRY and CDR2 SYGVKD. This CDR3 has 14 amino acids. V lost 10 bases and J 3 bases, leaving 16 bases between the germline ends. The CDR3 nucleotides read TGTGCCACCTGGGAAGGGTTGATCAATCAGCCCCAGCATTTT. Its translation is CATWEGLINQPQHF.

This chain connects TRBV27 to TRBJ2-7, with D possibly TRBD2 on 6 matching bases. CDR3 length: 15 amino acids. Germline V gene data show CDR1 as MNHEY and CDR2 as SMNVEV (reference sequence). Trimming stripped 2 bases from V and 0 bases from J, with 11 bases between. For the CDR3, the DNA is TGTGCCAGCAGTTTAAGTAGCGGAAGCTCCTACGAGCAGTACTTC. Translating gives CASSLSSGSSYEQYF.

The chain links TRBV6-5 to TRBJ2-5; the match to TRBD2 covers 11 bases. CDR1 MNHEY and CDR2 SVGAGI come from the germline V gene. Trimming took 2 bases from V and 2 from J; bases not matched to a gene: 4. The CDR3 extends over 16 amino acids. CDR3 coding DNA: TGTGCCAGCAGTTACACCGGGACTAGCGGACAAGAGACCCAGTACTTC. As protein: CASSYTGTSGQETQYF.

This chain's CDR3 is CASSSRTVEETQYF. The CDR3 region has the DNA TGTGCCAGCAGCTCAAGGACAGTCGAAGAGACCCAGTACTTC. This chain connects TRBV7-9 to TRBJ2-5; the D gene is possibly TRBD1 (6 bases). CDR3 length equals 14 residues. Per the germline V gene, CDR1 is SEHNR and CDR2 is FQNEAQ (reference sequence). Trimming took off 4 bases at V and 3 bases at J, with 12 bases between the two ends.

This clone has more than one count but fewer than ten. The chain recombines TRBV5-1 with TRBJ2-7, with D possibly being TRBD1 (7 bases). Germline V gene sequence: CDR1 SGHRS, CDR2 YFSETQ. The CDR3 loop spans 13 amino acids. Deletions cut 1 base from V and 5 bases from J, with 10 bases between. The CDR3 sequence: CASSLTGEDEQYF. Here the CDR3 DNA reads TGCGCCAGCAGCTTGACAGGGGAGGACGAGCAGTACTTC.

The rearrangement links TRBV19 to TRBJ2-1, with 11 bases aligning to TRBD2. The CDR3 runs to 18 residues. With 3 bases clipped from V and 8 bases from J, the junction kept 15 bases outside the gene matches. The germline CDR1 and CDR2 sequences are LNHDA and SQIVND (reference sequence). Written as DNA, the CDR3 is TGTGCCAGTAGTATGGTAGCGGGAGGGCCTCAAGTTCCCCATGAGCAGTTCTTC. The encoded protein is CASSMVAGGPQVPHEQFF.

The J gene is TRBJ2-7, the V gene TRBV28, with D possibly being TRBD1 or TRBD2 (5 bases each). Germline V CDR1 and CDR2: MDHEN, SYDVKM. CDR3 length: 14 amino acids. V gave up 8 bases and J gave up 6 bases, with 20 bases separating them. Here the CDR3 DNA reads TGTGCCAGCGCCCCGAGGGACCAGGGAGTCGAGCAGTACTTC. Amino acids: CASAPRDQGVEQYF.

The CDR3 sequence is CASSLGTSEMYEQYF. In DNA, the CDR3 is TGTGCCAGCAGCTTAGGGACTAGCGAGATGTACGAGCAGTACTTC. The chain has TRBV7-9 and TRBJ2-7; 9 bases fit TRBD2. The CDR3 covers 15 residues. Germline lookup yields CDR1 SEHNR and CDR2 FQNEAQ (reference sequence). V lost 1 base and J lost 4; bases outside the gene matches: 5.

The CDR3 loop reads CASSEEFRGEQFF. The CDR3 nucleotides read TGTGCCAGCAGTGAAGAGTTTCGCGGGGAGCAGTTCTTC. The rearrangement links TRBV6-1 to TRBJ2-1, with a weak D call TRBD2 (5 bases). In germline, CDR1 is MNHNS, CDR2 SASEGT. Trimming took off 1 base at V and 10 bases at J, with 11 bases between the two ends. The CDR3 is 13 amino acids.

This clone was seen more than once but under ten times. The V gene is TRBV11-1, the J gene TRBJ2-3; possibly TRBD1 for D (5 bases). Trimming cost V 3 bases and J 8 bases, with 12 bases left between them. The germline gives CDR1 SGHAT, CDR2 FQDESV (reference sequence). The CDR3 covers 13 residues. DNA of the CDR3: TGTGCCAGCAGCTTCGACATCAGGGTTACGCAGTATTTT. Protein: CASSFDIRVTQYF.

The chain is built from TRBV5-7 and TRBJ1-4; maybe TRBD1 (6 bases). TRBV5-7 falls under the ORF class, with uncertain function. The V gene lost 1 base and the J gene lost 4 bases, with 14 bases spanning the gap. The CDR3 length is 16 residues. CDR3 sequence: CASSLPWTVNNEKLFF. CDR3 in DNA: TGTGCCAGCAGCTTGCCGTGGACAGTTAATAATGAAAAACTGTTTTTT.

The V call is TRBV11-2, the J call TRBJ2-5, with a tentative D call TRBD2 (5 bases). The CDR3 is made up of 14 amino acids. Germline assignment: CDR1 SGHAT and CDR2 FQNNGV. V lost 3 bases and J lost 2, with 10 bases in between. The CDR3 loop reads CASSFGLGQETQYF. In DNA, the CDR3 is TGTGCCAGCAGCTTCGGACTTGGGCAAGAGACCCAGTACTTC.

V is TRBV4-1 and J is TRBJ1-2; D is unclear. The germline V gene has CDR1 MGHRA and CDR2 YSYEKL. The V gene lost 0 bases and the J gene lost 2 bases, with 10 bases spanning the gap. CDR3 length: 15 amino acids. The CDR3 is CASSQDYSENYGYTF. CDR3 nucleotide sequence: TGCGCCAGCAGCCAAGATTACAGCGAAAACTATGGCTACACCTTC.

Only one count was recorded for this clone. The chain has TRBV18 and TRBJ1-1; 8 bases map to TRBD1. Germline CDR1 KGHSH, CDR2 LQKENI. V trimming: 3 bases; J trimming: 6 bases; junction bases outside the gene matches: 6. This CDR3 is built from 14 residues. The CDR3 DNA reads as TGTGCCAGCTCACCGGAACAGGGGGGCGCTGAAGCTTTCTTT. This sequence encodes CASSPEQGGAEAFF.

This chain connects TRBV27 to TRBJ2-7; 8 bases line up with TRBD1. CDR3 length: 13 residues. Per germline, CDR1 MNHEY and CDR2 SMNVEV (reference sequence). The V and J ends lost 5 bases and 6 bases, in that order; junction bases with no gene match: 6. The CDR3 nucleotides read TGTGCCAGCAGTCTGGGACAGGCGAGCGAGCAGTACTTC. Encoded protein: CASSLGQASEQYF.

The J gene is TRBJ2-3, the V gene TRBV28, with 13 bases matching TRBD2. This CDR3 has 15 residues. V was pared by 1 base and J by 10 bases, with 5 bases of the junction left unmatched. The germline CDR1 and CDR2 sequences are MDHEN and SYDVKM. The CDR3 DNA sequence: TGTGCCAGCAGTTTATTACGGACTAGCGGGAGCTCGCAGTATTTT. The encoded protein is CASSLLRTSGSSQYF.

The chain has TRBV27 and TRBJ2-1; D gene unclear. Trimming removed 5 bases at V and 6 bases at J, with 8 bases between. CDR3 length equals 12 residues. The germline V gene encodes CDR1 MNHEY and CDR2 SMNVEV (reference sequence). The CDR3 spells CASSDSLNEQFF. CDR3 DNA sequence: TGTGCCAGCAGTGATAGCCTCAATGAGCAGTTCTTC.

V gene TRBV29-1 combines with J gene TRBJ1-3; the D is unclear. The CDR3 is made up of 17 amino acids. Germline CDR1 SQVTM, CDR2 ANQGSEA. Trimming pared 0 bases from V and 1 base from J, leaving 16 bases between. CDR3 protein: CSVEEPSIRRSGNTIYF. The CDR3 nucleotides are TGCAGCGTTGAAGAACCTAGTATAAGGAGGTCTGGAAACACCATATATTTT.

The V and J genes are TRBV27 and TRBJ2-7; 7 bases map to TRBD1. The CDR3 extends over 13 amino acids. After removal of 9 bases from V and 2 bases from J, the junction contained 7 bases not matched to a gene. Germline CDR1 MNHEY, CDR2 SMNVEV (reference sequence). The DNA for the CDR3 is TGTGCCAGTCGACAGGGTAGCACCTACGAGCAGTACTTC. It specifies CASRQGSTYEQYF.